This T cell receptor (beta chain) was identified in a study of STAT3 mutations in large granular lymphocyte leukemia. Study information: Roughly half of the longitudinally sequenced T-LGLL patients carried detectable canonical activating STAT3 mutations. Study results and limitations: At least one immunodominant TCR beta clonotype appeared in every T-cell large granular lymphocyte leukemia patient.

There are 17 residues in the CDR3. Germline loops: CDR1 SGDLS, CDR2 YYNGEE. Between the trimmed V and J ends, which lost 0 bases and 4 bases, there was a span of 16 bases. About this clone itself: Its antigen is as yet unknown.

Sequencing was performed with immunoSEQ multiplex PCR; in TCRdb, only in-frame clones are kept and a portion is missing. Here the sample spans about 13,000 clones, approximately 85% being singletons. This clonotype was sampled from a human donor with T large granular lymphocyte leukemia. Some clones in this sample may be carry-over from other donors' samples. The sequenced sample was PBMCs. V is TRBV9 and J is TRBJ2-2, with TRBD2 as a possible D gene (6 bases). CDR3 nucleotide sequence: TGTGCCAGCAGCGTAGCCCCCGGGACTTCCTTCACCGGGGAGCTGTTTTTT. Translation gives CASSVAPGTSFTGELFF. Full variable domain (rest looked up from reference TRBV9 and TRBJ2-2): DSGVTQTPKHLITATGQRVTLRCSPRSGDLSVYWYQQSLDQGLQFLIQYYNGEERAKGNILERFSAQQFPDLHSELNLSSLELGDSALYFCASSVAPGTSFTGELFFGEGSRLTVL.